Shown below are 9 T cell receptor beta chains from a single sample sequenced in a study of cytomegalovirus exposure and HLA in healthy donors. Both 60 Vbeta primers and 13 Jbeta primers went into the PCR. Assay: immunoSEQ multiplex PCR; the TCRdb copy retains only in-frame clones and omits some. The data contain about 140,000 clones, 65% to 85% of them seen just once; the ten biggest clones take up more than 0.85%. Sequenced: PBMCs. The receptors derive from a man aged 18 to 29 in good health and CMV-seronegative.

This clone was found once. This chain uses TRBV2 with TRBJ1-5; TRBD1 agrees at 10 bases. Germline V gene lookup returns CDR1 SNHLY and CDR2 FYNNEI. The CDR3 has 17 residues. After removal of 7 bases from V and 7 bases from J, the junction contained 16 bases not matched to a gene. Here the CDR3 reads CASNPTPSGQGVQPQHF. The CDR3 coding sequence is TGTGCCAGCAACCCTACCCCTTCAGGACAGGGGGTACAGCCCCAGCATTTT.

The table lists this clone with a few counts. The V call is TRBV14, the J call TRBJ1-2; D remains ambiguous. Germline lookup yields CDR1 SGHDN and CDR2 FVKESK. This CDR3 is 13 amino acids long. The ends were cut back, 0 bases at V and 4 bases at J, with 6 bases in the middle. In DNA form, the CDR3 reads TGTGCCAGCAGCCAAGAACAGTTCTATGGCTACACCTTC. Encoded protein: CASSQEQFYGYTF. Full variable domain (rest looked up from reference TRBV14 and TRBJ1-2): EAGVTQFPSHSVIEKGQTVTLRCDPISGHDNLYWYRRVMGKEIKFLLHFVKESKQDESGMPNNRFLAERTGGTYSTLKVQPAELEDSGVYFCASSQEQFYGYTFGSGTRLTVV.

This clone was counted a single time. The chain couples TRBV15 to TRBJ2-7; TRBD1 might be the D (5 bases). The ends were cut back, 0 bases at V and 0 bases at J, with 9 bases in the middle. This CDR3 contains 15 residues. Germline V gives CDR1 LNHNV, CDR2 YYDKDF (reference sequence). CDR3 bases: TGTGCCACCAGCAGAGAAGCAGGGTCCTCCTACGAGCAGTACTTC. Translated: CATSREAGSSYEQYF.

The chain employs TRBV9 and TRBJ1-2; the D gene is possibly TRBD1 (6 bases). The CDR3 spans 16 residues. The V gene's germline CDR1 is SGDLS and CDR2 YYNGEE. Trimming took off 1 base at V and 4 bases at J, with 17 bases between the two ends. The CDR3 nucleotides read TGTGCCAGCAGCGTAAGGCCCTGGGGGGGCTTCTATGGCTACACCTTC. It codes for CASSVRPWGGFYGYTF.

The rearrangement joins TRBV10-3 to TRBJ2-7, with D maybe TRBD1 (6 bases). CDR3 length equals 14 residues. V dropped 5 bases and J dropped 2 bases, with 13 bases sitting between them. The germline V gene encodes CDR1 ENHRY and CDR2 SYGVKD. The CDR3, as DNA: TGTGCCATCAGTCACGCCGGACAGCCCTACGAGCAGTACTTC. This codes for CAISHAGQPYEQYF.

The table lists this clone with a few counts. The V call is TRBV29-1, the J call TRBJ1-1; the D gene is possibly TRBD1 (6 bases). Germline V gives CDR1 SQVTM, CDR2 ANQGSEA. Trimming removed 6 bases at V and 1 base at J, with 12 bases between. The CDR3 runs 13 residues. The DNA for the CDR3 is TGCAGCGTCGTCGACAGGAGGAACACTGAAGCTTTCTTT. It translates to CSVVDRRNTEAFF.

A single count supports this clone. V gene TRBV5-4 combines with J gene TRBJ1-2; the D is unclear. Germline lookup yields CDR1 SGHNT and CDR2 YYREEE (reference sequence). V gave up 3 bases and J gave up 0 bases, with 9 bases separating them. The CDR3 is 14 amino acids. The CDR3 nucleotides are TGTGCCAGCAGCTCCAAACCAGCTAACTATGGCTACACCTTC. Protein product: CASSSKPANYGYTF.

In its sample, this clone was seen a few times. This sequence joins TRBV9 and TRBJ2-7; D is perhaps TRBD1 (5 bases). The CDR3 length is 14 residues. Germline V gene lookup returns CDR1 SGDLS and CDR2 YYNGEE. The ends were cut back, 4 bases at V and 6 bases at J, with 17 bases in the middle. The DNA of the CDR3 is TGTGCCAGCAGCCCTCGCAGGGCTGGCGGCGAGCAGTACTTC. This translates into CASSPRRAGGEQYF.

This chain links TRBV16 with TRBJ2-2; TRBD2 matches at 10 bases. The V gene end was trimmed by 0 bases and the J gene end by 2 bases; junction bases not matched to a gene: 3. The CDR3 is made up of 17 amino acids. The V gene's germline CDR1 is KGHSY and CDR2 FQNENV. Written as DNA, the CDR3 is TGTGCCAGCAGCCAATCCCTAGCGGGGGCCAACACCGGGGAGCTGTTTTTT. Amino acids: CASSQSLAGANTGELFF.